Listed below are T cell receptor beta chains from one sample, sequenced in a study of T-cell reconstitution after alpha-beta-depleted transplantation in children. A single record per CDR3 protein comes from TCRdb applying MiXCR to the PCR reads. The sample shows about 610,000 distinct CDR3 sequences, about 10% of them seen only once. The sequencing used PBMCs from the stem cell graft donor, collected from the stem cell graft. The receptors here all came from a human donor who donated a stem cell graft to a child with acute myeloid leukemia. The CDR3 runs from the conserved cysteine through the conserved F or W. The order of the fields is clone size, CDR3 length, D gene, J gene, V gene, CDR3 DNA, CDR3 protein. D genes are given only for firm matches. Size is omitted from some rows. Given values are once, few, many or a class for expanded clones.

clone_size: many; cdr3_length: 13; d_call: -; j_call: TRBJ2-5; v_call: TRBV29-1; cdr3_nt: TGCAGCGTTGCGCCAGGGTCCGGGGAGACCCAGTACTTC; cdr3_aa: CSVAPGSGETQYF
clone_size: -; cdr3_length: 18; d_call: TRBD2; j_call: TRBJ2-1; v_call: TRBV5-1; cdr3_nt: TGCGCCAGCAGCTTGGCCGGGACTAGCGGGAGCTCCTACAATGAGCAGTTCTTC; cdr3_aa: CASSLAGTSGSSYNEQFF
clone_size: few; cdr3_length: 14; d_call: TRBD2; j_call: TRBJ2-2; v_call: TRBV20-1; cdr3_nt: TGCAGTGCTGGGAGACTAGCGGGAGAGGGGGAGCTGTTTTTT; cdr3_aa: CSAGRLAGEGELFF
clone_size: -; cdr3_length: 15; d_call: TRBD1; j_call: TRBJ2-7; v_call: TRBV20-1; cdr3_nt: TGCAGTGCTAGTTTTTCAGGACAGGGCATATACGAGCAGTACTTC; cdr3_aa: CSASFSGQGIYEQYF
clone_size: -; cdr3_length: 17; d_call: TRBD2; j_call: TRBJ2-7; v_call: TRBV20-1; cdr3_nt: TGCAGTGCTTCGGGACTAGCGGGAGGGCCAAGGGCCTACGAGCAGTACTTC; cdr3_aa: CSASGLAGGPRAYEQYF
clone_size: -; cdr3_length: 15; d_call: TRBD1; j_call: TRBJ2-7; v_call: TRBV7-2; cdr3_nt: TGTGCCAGCAGCCCTCGGACAGGGATCGGCTACGAGCAGTACTTC; cdr3_aa: CASSPRTGIGYEQYF
clone_size: few; cdr3_length: 14; d_call: TRBD1; j_call: TRBJ2-5; v_call: TRBV10-3; cdr3_nt: TGTGCCATCTCCCGACAGGGGGCGGGAGAGACCCAGTACTTC; cdr3_aa: CAISRQGAGETQYF
clone_size: -; cdr3_length: 16; d_call: TRBD1; j_call: TRBJ2-1; v_call: TRBV7-8; cdr3_nt: TGTGCCAGCAGCCCACTAGGGACAGGGCTCGGCAATGAGCAGTTCTTC; cdr3_aa: CASSPLGTGLGNEQFF
clone_size: many; cdr3_length: 15; d_call: TRBD2; j_call: TRBJ2-7; v_call: TRBV4-2; cdr3_nt: TGTGCCAGCAGCCAAGGGACTAGCGGAGGATACGAGCAGTACTTC; cdr3_aa: CASSQGTSGGYEQYF
clone_size: many; cdr3_length: 15; d_call: -; j_call: TRBJ1-4; v_call: TRBV20-1; cdr3_nt: TGCAGTGCTAGCCCAGGGGACTCAACTAATGAAAAACTGTTTTTT; cdr3_aa: CSASPGDSTNEKLFF
clone_size: many; cdr3_length: 14; d_call: -; j_call: TRBJ2-2; v_call: TRBV7-6; cdr3_nt: TGTGCCAGCAGCTTATCCGAGGGCACCGGGGAGCTGTTTTTT; cdr3_aa: CASSLSEGTGELFF
clone_size: many; cdr3_length: 15; d_call: TRBD2; j_call: TRBJ2-3; v_call: TRBV9; cdr3_nt: TGTGCCAGCAGCGAGACTAGCGGGGGAGGGGATACGCAGTATTTT; cdr3_aa: CASSETSGGGDTQYF
clone_size: -; cdr3_length: 15; d_call: TRBD1; j_call: TRBJ1-1; v_call: TRBV5-1; cdr3_nt: TGCGCCAGCAGCTTGATGACAGGGGGAGAAACTGAAGCTTTCTTT; cdr3_aa: CASSLMTGGETEAFF
clone_size: -; cdr3_length: 15; d_call: -; j_call: TRBJ2-7; v_call: TRBV20-1; cdr3_nt: TGCAGTGCTAGAGAGGGTAGGGCCTACTCCTACGAGCAGTACTTC; cdr3_aa: CSAREGRAYSYEQYF
clone_size: many; cdr3_length: 12; d_call: -; j_call: TRBJ2-1; v_call: TRBV28; cdr3_nt: TGTGCCAGCACAGGGCTCTACAATGAGCAGTTCTTC; cdr3_aa: CASTGLYNEQFF
clone_size: -; cdr3_length: 15; d_call: TRBD2; j_call: TRBJ2-7; v_call: TRBV20-1; cdr3_nt: TGCAGTGCCGGGACTAGCGGGAGGGTCACCTACGAGCAGTACTTC; cdr3_aa: CSAGTSGRVTYEQYF
clone_size: few; cdr3_length: 14; d_call: -; j_call: TRBJ2-1; v_call: TRBV7-9; cdr3_nt: TGTGCCAGCAGCTCCTATTTAACCCGTGTTGAGCAGTTCTTC; cdr3_aa: CASSSYLTRVEQFF
clone_size: -; cdr3_length: 13; d_call: TRBD1; j_call: TRBJ2-4; v_call: TRBV5-6; cdr3_nt: TGTGCCAGCAGCCCAAGACAGGGGGACATTCAGTACTTC; cdr3_aa: CASSPRQGDIQYF
clone_size: many; cdr3_length: 17; d_call: -; j_call: TRBJ1-6; v_call: TRBV7-8; cdr3_nt: TGTGCCAGCAGCTTAGCTGTCGACAGGCTCTCCGTATCACCCCTCCACTTT; cdr3_aa: CASSLAVDRLSVSPLHF
clone_size: many; cdr3_length: 13; d_call: TRBD1; j_call: TRBJ2-1; v_call: TRBV6-1; cdr3_nt: TGTGCCAGCAGCGACAGGGGGCAAAATGAGCAGTTCTTC; cdr3_aa: CASSDRGQNEQFF
clone_size: many; cdr3_length: 15; d_call: -; j_call: TRBJ2-1; v_call: TRBV7-8; cdr3_nt: TGTGCCAGCAGCTTAGGCGACCATATGAGGAATGAGCAGTTCTTC; cdr3_aa: CASSLGDHMRNEQFF
clone_size: -; cdr3_length: 16; d_call: TRBD2; j_call: TRBJ2-7; v_call: TRBV20-1; cdr3_nt: TGCAGTGCTAGAGATCAGTGGGAGGGCCTAGGAAACGAGCAGTACTTC; cdr3_aa: CSARDQWEGLGNEQYF
clone_size: few; cdr3_length: 16; d_call: TRBD2; j_call: TRBJ2-5; v_call: TRBV5-4; cdr3_nt: TGTGCCAGCAGCACAACTAGCGGGAGTTTAGGCGAGACCCAGTACTTC; cdr3_aa: CASSTTSGSLGETQYF
clone_size: -; cdr3_length: 14; d_call: TRBD2; j_call: TRBJ2-3; v_call: TRBV30; cdr3_nt: TGTGCCTGGAGCCTTACTAGCGGCACAGATACGCAGTATTTT; cdr3_aa: CAWSLTSGTDTQYF
clone_size: many; cdr3_length: 16; d_call: TRBD2; j_call: TRBJ2-1; v_call: TRBV24-1; cdr3_nt: TGTGCCACCAGTGATTCCGCGGGACTAAAATACAATGAGCAGTTCTTC; cdr3_aa: CATSDSAGLKYNEQFF
clone_size: -; cdr3_length: 15; d_call: TRBD2; j_call: TRBJ2-1; v_call: TRBV4-2; cdr3_nt: TGTGCCAGCAGCTACGGACTAGCGCTGGGCAATGAGCAGTTCTTC; cdr3_aa: CASSYGLALGNEQFF
clone_size: few; cdr3_length: 14; d_call: -; j_call: TRBJ2-3; v_call: TRBV9; cdr3_nt: TGTGCCAGCAGCTCTCTTCCTAGCGCAGATACGCAGTATTTT; cdr3_aa: CASSSLPSADTQYF
clone_size: -; cdr3_length: 13; d_call: TRBD2; j_call: TRBJ2-7; v_call: TRBV7-2; cdr3_nt: TGTGCCAGCAGACTAGCGGGGGAGTACGAGCAGTACTTC; cdr3_aa: CASRLAGEYEQYF
clone_size: -; cdr3_length: 15; d_call: -; j_call: TRBJ2-5; v_call: TRBV12-3/TRBV12-4; cdr3_nt: TGTGCCAGCAGTCCCTCGGCGGGATGGCAAGAGACCCAGTACTTC; cdr3_aa: CASSPSAGWQETQYF
clone_size: few; cdr3_length: 16; d_call: TRBD2; j_call: TRBJ2-5; v_call: TRBV4-3; cdr3_nt: TGCGCCAGCAGCCAATCTAGCGGGAAGGGTACGGAGACCCAGTACTTC; cdr3_aa: CASSQSSGKGTETQYF
clone_size: -; cdr3_length: 12; d_call: TRBD2; j_call: TRBJ2-1; v_call: TRBV29-1; cdr3_nt: TGCAGCGTTATGGCGGGAGCTGGCGAGCAGTTCTTC; cdr3_aa: CSVMAGAGEQFF
clone_size: -; cdr3_length: 14; d_call: TRBD1; j_call: TRBJ1-2; v_call: TRBV28; cdr3_nt: TGTGCCAGCAGCGAGGAGGACAGGCTAAGAGGCTACACCTTC; cdr3_aa: CASSEEDRLRGYTF
clone_size: many; cdr3_length: 15; d_call: -; j_call: TRBJ2-3; v_call: TRBV10-3; cdr3_nt: TGTGCCATCAGTGACGTAGGAGTACCCACAGATACGCAGTATTTT; cdr3_aa: CAISDVGVPTDTQYF
clone_size: few; cdr3_length: 14; d_call: -; j_call: TRBJ2-3; v_call: TRBV7-9; cdr3_nt: TGTGCCAGCAGCTTAGAGACGATCACAGATACGCAGTATTTT; cdr3_aa: CASSLETITDTQYF
clone_size: many; cdr3_length: 14; d_call: -; j_call: TRBJ2-3; v_call: TRBV20-1; cdr3_nt: TGCAGTGCTCGACGGGAGCTCCGAGGAGATACGCAGTATTTT; cdr3_aa: CSARRELRGDTQYF
clone_size: -; cdr3_length: 16; d_call: -; j_call: TRBJ2-2; v_call: TRBV30; cdr3_nt: TGTGCCTGGAGAGCTCCACTAGAGGCCAACACCGGGGAGCTGTTTTTT; cdr3_aa: CAWRAPLEANTGELFF
clone_size: -; cdr3_length: 14; d_call: -; j_call: TRBJ2-7; v_call: TRBV7-6; cdr3_nt: TGTGCCAGCAGCCAAACCGGGACCTACTACGAGCAGTACTTC; cdr3_aa: CASSQTGTYYEQYF
clone_size: -; cdr3_length: 14; d_call: -; j_call: TRBJ2-1; v_call: TRBV24-1; cdr3_nt: TGTGCCACCAGTGATTTAAGGCCCAACAATAAGCAGTTCTTC; cdr3_aa: CATSDLRPNNKQFF
clone_size: many; cdr3_length: 14; d_call: -; j_call: TRBJ1-1; v_call: TRBV11-1; cdr3_nt: TGTGCCAGCTCGATACCCGGGGGATACACTGAAGCTTTCTTT; cdr3_aa: CASSIPGGYTEAFF
clone_size: -; cdr3_length: 14; d_call: -; j_call: TRBJ2-2; v_call: TRBV4-3; cdr3_nt: TGCGCCAGCAGCCCGAAAAGCTACACCGGGGAGCTGTTTTTT; cdr3_aa: CASSPKSYTGELFF
clone_size: -; cdr3_length: 14; d_call: -; j_call: TRBJ2-3; v_call: TRBV4-2; cdr3_nt: TGTGCCAGCAGCCAAGATATCAGGACACCGACGCAGTATTTT; cdr3_aa: CASSQDIRTPTQYF
clone_size: -; cdr3_length: 17; d_call: TRBD1; j_call: TRBJ2-7; v_call: TRBV12-3/TRBV12-4; cdr3_nt: TGTGCCAGCAGTTTAGGTCGGGGACGGCAGGGGGTGGACGAGCAGTACTTC; cdr3_aa: CASSLGRGRQGVDEQYF
clone_size: -; cdr3_length: 15; d_call: -; j_call: TRBJ2-2; v_call: TRBV7-4; cdr3_nt: TGTGCCACCTCCAAAGAGGTCCCCAGGACCGGGGAGCTGTTTTTT; cdr3_aa: CATSKEVPRTGELFF
clone_size: many; cdr3_length: 17; d_call: TRBD1; j_call: TRBJ2-5; v_call: TRBV9; cdr3_nt: TGTGCCAGCAGCGTAGGACAGGGGCCGGACTCCCAAGAGACCCAGTACTTC; cdr3_aa: CASSVGQGPDSQETQYF
clone_size: many; cdr3_length: 17; d_call: TRBD2; j_call: TRBJ2-1; v_call: TRBV24-1; cdr3_nt: TGTGCCACCAGTGACTACACCGGGACTAGCGGGAGAAATGAGCAGTTCTTC; cdr3_aa: CATSDYTGTSGRNEQFF
clone_size: few; cdr3_length: 15; d_call: TRBD2; j_call: TRBJ2-7; v_call: TRBV28; cdr3_nt: TGTGCCAGCAGTTCGTGGCTAGCGGACTCCTACGAGCAGTACTTC; cdr3_aa: CASSSWLADSYEQYF
clone_size: few; cdr3_length: 14; d_call: -; j_call: TRBJ2-2; v_call: TRBV20-1; cdr3_nt: TGCAGTGCTAGGAATCTGGGGGACACCGGGGAGCTGTTTTTT; cdr3_aa: CSARNLGDTGELFF
clone_size: few; cdr3_length: 11; d_call: -; j_call: TRBJ2-5; v_call: TRBV20-1; cdr3_nt: TGCAGTGCCAACGGCGGAGAGACCCAGTACTTC; cdr3_aa: CSANGGETQYF
clone_size: many; cdr3_length: 14; d_call: -; j_call: TRBJ1-1; v_call: TRBV6-4; cdr3_nt: TGTGCCAGCAGTCCCGAGGGGGTCGGCACTGAAGCTTTCTTT; cdr3_aa: CASSPEGVGTEAFF
clone_size: many; cdr3_length: 15; d_call: -; j_call: TRBJ2-2; v_call: TRBV29-1; cdr3_nt: TGCAGCGCCCTCACACAGCTACCGAACACCGGGGAGCTGTTTTTT; cdr3_aa: CSALTQLPNTGELFF
clone_size: few; cdr3_length: 11; d_call: -; j_call: TRBJ2-1; v_call: TRBV7-9; cdr3_nt: TGTGCCAGCAGCGAGCCGAGGGAGCAGTTCTTC; cdr3_aa: CASSEPREQFF
clone_size: -; cdr3_length: 15; d_call: -; j_call: TRBJ1-4; v_call: TRBV11-2; cdr3_nt: TGTGCCAGCAGCTTAGTTGTGGGAGAGGGTGAAAAACTGTTTTTT; cdr3_aa: CASSLVVGEGEKLFF
clone_size: -; cdr3_length: 12; d_call: -; j_call: TRBJ2-7; v_call: TRBV20-1; cdr3_nt: TGCAGTGCCGGGGCGAGCGGCGACGAGCAGTACTTC; cdr3_aa: CSAGASGDEQYF
clone_size: -; cdr3_length: 17; d_call: TRBD2; j_call: TRBJ2-1; v_call: TRBV25-1; cdr3_nt: TGTGCCAGCAGTCTGGGACTAGCGGTGAGCTCCTACAATGAGCAGTTCTTC; cdr3_aa: CASSLGLAVSSYNEQFF
clone_size: many; cdr3_length: 14; d_call: -; j_call: TRBJ2-1; v_call: TRBV6-5; cdr3_nt: TGTGCCAGCAGTTTCCGGCGGAGAGGAAATGAGCAGTTCTTC; cdr3_aa: CASSFRRRGNEQFF
clone_size: few; cdr3_length: 14; d_call: -; j_call: TRBJ2-5; v_call: TRBV5-6; cdr3_nt: TGTGCCAGCAGCTATAGGCAGACACAAGAGACCCAGTACTTC; cdr3_aa: CASSYRQTQETQYF
clone_size: many; cdr3_length: 14; d_call: TRBD1; j_call: TRBJ2-1; v_call: TRBV7-2; cdr3_nt: TGTGCCAGCAGCTCCGGACAGGGGGACAATGAGCAGTTCTTC; cdr3_aa: CASSSGQGDNEQFF
clone_size: few; cdr3_length: 13; d_call: -; j_call: TRBJ1-2; v_call: TRBV7-8; cdr3_nt: TGTGCCAGCAGCCCCGATCTTAACTATGGCTACACCTTC; cdr3_aa: CASSPDLNYGYTF
clone_size: once; cdr3_length: 12; d_call: -; j_call: TRBJ2-1; v_call: TRBV6-1; cdr3_nt: TGTGCCAGCAGTCCCCGAGCAGATGAGCAGTTCTTC; cdr3_aa: CASSPRADEQFF